The sample holds many counts of the clone carrying this T cell receptor beta chain. Its antigen is unidentified. TCRdb re-called the 5' RACE reads through MiXCR, storing one row per CDR3 protein. Among approximately 300,000 distinct CDR3 sequences listed, 20% were seen once. The V end lost 3 bases, the J end lost 0 bases, and 11 bases lay between the germline ends. In germline, CDR1 is DFQATT, CDR2 SNEGSKA (reference sequence). This CDR3 comprises 14 residues. This sample is drawn from a study of CD8 T cells in ankylosing spondylitis. Study-wide results and limits: Clones linked to disease were reported to show significant enrichment in matched ankylosing spondylitis synovial fluid. Some motif variants had been reported before (in reactive arthritis synovial fluid and blood). Several highly homologous variants made up a TCR beta motif, and this motif appeared characteristic of ankylosing spondylitis blood.

The rearrangement links TRBV20-1 to TRBJ1-1; D is uncertain. The sequence derives from a male donor with ankylosing spondylitis or in good health (not recorded which). The sequencing sample was made of blood, either unsorted or a sorted T cell fraction (not recorded which). The CDR3 DNA is TGCAGTGCTAGTGCAGGCGCCATGAACACTGAAGCTTTCTTT. It is translated as CSASAGAMNTEAFF.